This is a list of T cell receptor beta chains from one sample in a study of molecular identifiers for immune sequencing clone quantification. Each CDR3 protein is one row after TCRdb ran MiXCR on the PCR reads. The table lists some 650,000 distinct CDR3 sequences, 20% of them singletons. Sequenced input: naive CD8+ T cells from blood, with Jurkat cell RNA spiked in. The receptors stem from a human donor in good health. Some libraries in this study had Jurkat cell RNA spiked in. Both conserved end residues are part of each CDR3. Each record gives: D gene, clone size, J gene, CDR3 length, V gene, CDR3 DNA, CDR3 protein. The D gene is left open where the match is weak. The size entry is marked missing in some rows and otherwise reads once, few, many or a size class.

D: NA
size: many
J: TRBJ1-1
length: 13
V: TRBV5-6
DNA: TGTGCCAGCAGCTTTGGCACCGCGTATGAAGCTTTCTTT
CDR3: CASSFGTAYEAFF

D: TRBD1
size: many
J: TRBJ2-7
length: 14
V: TRBV7-9
DNA: TGTGCCAGCAGCCCACGACAGGGAACCTACGAGCAGTACTTC
CDR3: CASSPRQGTYEQYF

D: NA
size: NA
J: TRBJ1-1
length: 14
V: TRBV20-1
DNA: TGCAGTGCTAGAGATTTAACACGGGGTACTGAAGCTTTCTTT
CDR3: CSARDLTRGTEAFF

D: NA
size: many
J: TRBJ2-5
length: 13
V: TRBV12-3/TRBV12-4
DNA: TGTGCCAGCAGTTTTGGGATCCAAGAGACCCAGTACTTC
CDR3: CASSFGIQETQYF

D: TRBD1
size: many
J: TRBJ2-3
length: 15
V: TRBV4-1
DNA: TGCGCCAGCAGCCAGGGGCAGGGGGTCACAGATACGCAGTATTTT
CDR3: CASSQGQGVTDTQYF

D: TRBD2
size: few
J: TRBJ2-7
length: 16
V: TRBV20-1
DNA: TGCAGTGCTAGAGGTCCTCTAGCGGGTAGGAGTTACGAGCAGTGCTTC
CDR3: CSARGPLAGRSYEQCF

D: NA
size: NA
J: TRBJ2-7
length: 14
V: TRBV27
DNA: TGTGCCAGCAGTTATCAGGGGCCCCCCTACGAGCAGTACTTC
CDR3: CASSYQGPPYEQYF

D: TRBD1
size: many
J: TRBJ2-7
length: 12
V: TRBV7-6
DNA: TGTGCCAGCACCGACAGGGGAGGCGAGCAGTACTTC
CDR3: CASTDRGGEQYF

D: TRBD2
size: many
J: TRBJ2-5
length: 15
V: TRBV12-3/TRBV12-4
DNA: TGTGCCAGCAGTTTTACTAGCGGGGGCGGAGAGACCCAGTACTTC
CDR3: CASSFTSGGGETQYF

D: NA
size: many
J: TRBJ1-1
length: 15
V: TRBV7-9
DNA: TGTGCCAGCAGCGGCTCGACAGCTACGAACACTGAAGCTTTCTTT
CDR3: CASSGSTATNTEAFF

D: TRBD2
size: NA
J: TRBJ2-1
length: 16
V: TRBV20-1
DNA: TGCGGCGCTTCCGGGACTAGCGGGAGCTCCTACAATGAGCAGTTCTTC
CDR3: CGASGTSGSSYNEQFF

D: NA
size: many
J: TRBJ2-3
length: 18
V: TRBV12-3/TRBV12-4
DNA: TGTGCCAGCAGTTCCTCGAGGGACGGACACCTCCGCACAGATACGCAGTATTTT
CDR3: CASSSSRDGHLRTDTQYF

D: TRBD1
size: few
J: TRBJ2-3
length: 18
V: TRBV14
DNA: TGTGCCAGCAGCCTCGCGAACGTAATTACAGGGGCGTTAGATACGCAGTGTTTT
CDR3: CASSLANVITGALDTQCF

D: NA
size: many
J: TRBJ2-5
length: 14
V: TRBV7-9
DNA: TGTGCCAGCAGCCCCACTCTCTCGATGGAGACCCAGTACTTC
CDR3: CASSPTLSMETQYF

D: NA
size: many
J: TRBJ2-2
length: 14
V: TRBV24-1
DNA: TGTGCCACCAGTGATTTGTTGGGGACCGGGGAGCTGTTTTTT
CDR3: CATSDLLGTGELFF

D: NA
size: NA
J: TRBJ2-5
length: 13
V: TRBV27
DNA: TGTGCCAGCAGTTTAACCAACCAAGAGACCCAGTACTTC
CDR3: CASSLTNQETQYF

D: NA
size: many
J: TRBJ2-7
length: 14
V: TRBV6-5
DNA: TGTGCCAGCAGTCCGCAGTTAACAGCCTACGAGCAGTACTTC
CDR3: CASSPQLTAYEQYF

D: NA
size: NA
J: TRBJ2-7
length: 15
V: TRBV27
DNA: TGTGCCAGCAGTTTAGGGGGGCAGGGGCTTAGGGAGCAGTACTTC
CDR3: CASSLGGQGLREQYF

D: TRBD2
size: many
J: TRBJ2-5
length: 16
V: TRBV2
DNA: TGTGCCAGCAGTGAAGGAGCGGGGGGTCCCCAAGAGACCCAGTACTTC
CDR3: CASSEGAGGPQETQYF

D: TRBD1
size: many
J: TRBJ1-1
length: 13
V: TRBV7-9
DNA: TGTGCCAGCAGGGACAGGATGAACACTGAAGCTTTCTTT
CDR3: CASRDRMNTEAFF

D: NA
size: few
J: TRBJ2-7
length: 13
V: TRBV5-3
DNA: TGTGCCAGCAGTCCCGCTGGGTCTGCCGAGCAGTACTTC
CDR3: CASSPAGSAEQYF

D: NA
size: many
J: TRBJ2-2
length: 18
V: TRBV24-1
DNA: TGTGCCACCAGTGATTTCCCGGGTAGCAGGGGTGGCACCGGGGAGCTGTTTTTT
CDR3: CATSDFPGSRGGTGELFF

D: NA
size: many
J: TRBJ1-2
length: 14
V: TRBV4-1
DNA: TGCGCCAGCAGCCAAGACAGTCCGCGATATGGCTACACCTTC
CDR3: CASSQDSPRYGYTF

D: TRBD2
size: many
J: TRBJ2-3
length: 16
V: TRBV6-2/TRBV6-3
DNA: TGTGCCAGCAGTTACGTAGGTGGACCGGGACTACATACGCAGTATTTT
CDR3: CASSYVGGPGLHTQYF

D: TRBD2
size: NA
J: TRBJ2-5
length: 15
V: TRBV12-3/TRBV12-4
DNA: TGTGCCAGCAGTCCACTAGCGGGGGCTCAAGAGACCCAGTACTTC
CDR3: CASSPLAGAQETQYF

D: NA
size: many
J: TRBJ2-7
length: 14
V: TRBV20-1
DNA: TGCAGTGCTAGAGAGCACTCGGTGACTACCGAGCAGTACTTC
CDR3: CSAREHSVTTEQYF

D: NA
size: many
J: TRBJ2-3
length: 14
V: TRBV7-6
DNA: TGTGCCAGCAGCTTATTCGGTAACACAGATACGCAGTATTTT
CDR3: CASSLFGNTDTQYF

D: TRBD1
size: NA
J: TRBJ2-5
length: 16
V: TRBV27
DNA: TGTGCCAGCAGTTTAGCCCCGACAGGGCTACAAGAGACCCAGTACTTC
CDR3: CASSLAPTGLQETQYF

D: TRBD2
size: few
J: TRBJ2-2
length: 17
V: TRBV4-3
DNA: TGCGCCAGCAGCCAAGATCGGCTAGCGGGAGTTAGGGGGGAGCTGTTTTTT
CDR3: CASSQDRLAGVRGELFF

D: NA
size: few
J: TRBJ2-7
length: 15
V: TRBV30
DNA: TGTGCCTGGAGTGAGGGCGGGGCCAGCTCGTACGAGCAGTACTTC
CDR3: CAWSEGGASSYEQYF

D: NA
size: many
J: TRBJ1-1
length: 15
V: TRBV25-1
DNA: TGTGCCAGCACCGAGGTAGGGGGGCCGAACACTGAAGCTTTCTTT
CDR3: CASTEVGGPNTEAFF

D: NA
size: many
J: TRBJ2-5
length: 11
V: TRBV20-1
DNA: TGCAGTGGGGCCTACCAAGAGACCCAGTACTTC
CDR3: CSGAYQETQYF

D: NA
size: many
J: TRBJ1-4
length: 14
V: TRBV7-2
DNA: TGTGCCAGCAGTCTAGGGGCAGGACATGAAAAACTGTTTTTT
CDR3: CASSLGAGHEKLFF

D: NA
size: many
J: TRBJ2-7
length: 14
V: TRBV4-3
DNA: TGCGCCAGCAGCCATCGGACTCGACTCCACGAGCAGTACTTC
CDR3: CASSHRTRLHEQYF

D: NA
size: many
J: TRBJ1-1
length: 13
V: TRBV19
DNA: TGTGCCAGTAGTATCTCACCGGACACTGAAGCTTTCTTT
CDR3: CASSISPDTEAFF

D: NA
size: few
J: TRBJ2-3
length: 15
V: TRBV19
DNA: TGTGCCAGTAGGATCGGGACCAGGGGCACAGATACGCAGTATTTT
CDR3: CASRIGTRGTDTQYF

D: NA
size: few
J: TRBJ2-1
length: 14
V: TRBV10-2
DNA: TGCGCCAGCGGGACCCGGGACGAGGTCCCTCCTGAATTCTTC
CDR3: CASGTRDEVPPEFF

D: NA
size: many
J: TRBJ2-7
length: 14
V: TRBV3-1
DNA: TGTGCCAGCAGCCAAAGTCCGGGACCCTACGAGCAGTACTTC
CDR3: CASSQSPGPYEQYF

D: TRBD2
size: few
J: TRBJ2-1
length: 15
V: TRBV19
DNA: TGTGCCAGTAGCGCGCAGTCTAGCGGGACGGGGGAGCAGTTCTTC
CDR3: CASSAQSSGTGEQFF

D: TRBD2
size: few
J: TRBJ2-1
length: 15
V: TRBV11-2
DNA: TGTGCCAGCAGCTTAATAGCGGCGGGAGGGAATGAGCAGTTCTTC
CDR3: CASSLIAAGGNEQFF

D: NA
size: few
J: TRBJ1-6
length: 18
V: TRBV3-2
DNA: TGTGCCAGCAGCCAAGAATCCCGCCGACGGCACTATAATTCACCCCTCCACTTT
CDR3: CASSQESRRRHYNSPLHF

D: TRBD2
size: many
J: TRBJ2-3
length: 17
V: TRBV2
DNA: TGTGCCAGCAGTGAAGGACTAGCGGGGACTAGCACAGATACGCAGTATTTT
CDR3: CASSEGLAGTSTDTQYF